This record covers a single T cell receptor (beta chain). The CDR3 spans 14 residues. The germline gives CDR1 MNHNY, CDR2 SVGAGI (reference sequence). The V end was cut by 5 bases, the J end by 4 bases, with 11 bases between. TCRdb's table, derived via immunoSEQ multiplex PCR, lists solely in-frame clones and lacks some. Here the sample spans tens of thousands of clones, roughly 89% being singletons. This record comes from a study of siplizumab effects on memory and regulatory T cells. The source of this sequence is a human donor in good health. The chain has TRBV6-6 and TRBJ1-4, with D unresolved. Sequenced input: Tregs sorted from blood. Here the CDR3 DNA reads TGTGCCAGCAGTCCGGCCCGATTTAATGAAAAACTGTTTTTT. Its protein product is CASSPARFNEKLFF.